This record looks at one T cell receptor beta chain sequence and its context. Ten or more counts support this clonotype. The antigen it recognizes is unknown. Base-call qualities are not available, and no considerably larger clone is one nucleotide away. Systemically healthy Caucasian individuals from Russia, approximately 39 in total and aged about 6 to 95 years, were included as donors. Each donor gave about 11 milliliters of peripheral blood, drawn into EDTA-treated Vacutainer tubes. Ficoll-Paque density-gradient centrifugation was used to isolate PBMCs, with at least 6 million obtained per sample. Total RNA was extracted from PBMCs with Trizol reagent, with at least 6 micrograms obtained per sample. For every donor, an aliquot of PBMCs went through flow cytometry to measure the percentages of naive CD45RAhigh/CD27high T cells. This specimen comes from a study of blood T cells in healthy people across ages (dated by TCRdb to 2013 to 2016). Study-wide context: In model experiments, template switching captured roughly one uniquely barcoded TCR beta cDNA molecule for every two T cells. To avoid experimental bias, donors of different ages were distributed randomly across sequencing lanes. For two donors (one aged 18 to 30 and one aged 80 or older), the study analyzed two additional independent replicas of 1 million unique cDNA reads from the same blood draw. Age-related changes in TCR beta repertoire diversity were measured in the study by deep sequencing normalized with unique cDNA molecular identifiers. Donors were grouped into four age groups: young (average roughly 15 years), middle-aged (around 39), aged (around 62) and long-lived (approximately 82). Study-level results and caveats: Observed TCR beta diversity correlated strongly with the percentage of naive T cells measured by flow cytometry. Since profiling was done on bulk unsorted PBMCs, naive and antigen-experienced compartments could not be conclusively compared. Estimates of total diversity based on one million sequenced T cells were regarded as lower bounds and as underestimates. Because donor CMV infection status was unknown, age-related changes in expanded clonotypes were potentially confounded. Compared with the aged group, the long-lived group had more naive CD4+ T cells, fewer expanded clones and increased TCR diversity, a pattern suggesting age selection. Observed TCR beta diversity per million T cells fell roughly linearly with age, and a significant reduction was already apparent by age around 36.

The library came from 5' RACE. TCRdb shows the sequencer as Illumina HiSeq 2500. A second PCR of roughly 6 to 11 cycles was run with a J-beta primer mix and a sample-barcoded 5' primer. Each TCR beta cDNA molecule received a unique molecular identifier from a template-switch 5' adaptor carrying 12 random nucleotides. At least 3 million CDR3-containing paired-end reads were obtained from each sample. First-strand cDNA was synthesized from all RNA with the Mint cDNA synthesis kit, primed by a TRBC-specific oligonucleotide. Following uracil-DNA glycosylase treatment, all cDNA underwent a first 18-cycle PCR with the universal primers M1SS and BC2_uni_R. On the study's bioinformatics: Normalization of each sample was performed by random selection of 1 million high-quality reads, each carrying a distinct molecular identifier. Reads sharing molecular identifiers were discarded rather than binned into consensus sequences. MiTCR, with a Q25 quality threshold and the strictest error-elimination algorithm, was used for CDR3 identification, clonotype clustering and error correction. A nonparametric unseen species model using Euler transformation provided a lower-bound estimate of total TCR beta diversity. TCRdb trimmed public reads at Q25 via fastp, called clones via MiXCR and kept in-frame beta chains. Rows with one shared CDR3 protein collapse into an entry with the most common genes and DNA. For this entry, the V and J calls and clone size follow TCRdb and not the study's own pipeline. The sample includes about 670,000 distinct CDR3 sequences, with 40% to 45% observed a single time. The top ten hold about 32% of the sample.

The CDR3 sequence holds 12 residues, the cysteine and phenylalanine included. Left in the record is the CDR3 DNA by itself, 36 bases read in frame from the first base. Trimming costs V 5 bases and J 5 bases, and their ends lie 9 bases apart. Recombination connected TRBV12-3 or TRBV12-4 to TRBJ1-1; TRBD1 might be the D gene, on 5 matching bases. This receptor was taken from a man aged 80 or over in good health. Sequencing used blood. The DNA sequence reads TGTGCCAGCAGTCCGACAGAGACTGAAGCTTTCTTT. Its translation is CASSPTETEAFF.